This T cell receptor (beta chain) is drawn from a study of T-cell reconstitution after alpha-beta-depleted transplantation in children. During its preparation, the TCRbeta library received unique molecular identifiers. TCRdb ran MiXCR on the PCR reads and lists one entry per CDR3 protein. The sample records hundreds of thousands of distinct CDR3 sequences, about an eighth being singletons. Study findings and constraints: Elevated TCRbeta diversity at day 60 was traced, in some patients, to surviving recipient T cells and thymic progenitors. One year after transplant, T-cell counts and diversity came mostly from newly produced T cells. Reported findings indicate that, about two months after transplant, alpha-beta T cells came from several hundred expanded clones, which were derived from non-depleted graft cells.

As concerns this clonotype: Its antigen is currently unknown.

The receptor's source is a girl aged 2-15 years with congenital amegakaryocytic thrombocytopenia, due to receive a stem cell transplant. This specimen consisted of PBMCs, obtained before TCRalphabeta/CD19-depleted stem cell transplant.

CDR3 in amino acids: CASSELAGGGYEQYF. The CDR3 DNA follows: TGCGCCAGCAGTGAGCTAGCGGGAGGCGGCTACGAGCAGTACTTC. V usage is TRBV10-2 and J usage is TRBJ2-7; 11 bases align to TRBD2. Germline CDR1 and CDR2: WSHSY and SAAADI. The CDR3 totals 15 residues. J gave up 3 bases and V 2 bases, and 3 bases lay outside the gene matches.